The 13 T cell receptor beta chains in this list originate from one sample, sequenced in a study of cytomegalovirus exposure and HLA in healthy donors. Researchers ran the PCR with 60 Vbeta and 13 Jbeta primers. Assay: immunoSEQ multiplex PCR; the TCRdb copy retains only in-frame clones and omits some. The sample consists of around 190,000 clones, about nine tenths of them appearing once. Sequenced material: PBMCs. These receptors were taken from a boy between 2 and 10 years old in good health and CMV-seronegative.

The chain carries TRBV9 and TRBJ2-7; TRBD1 matches at 7 bases. Germline V gene data show CDR1 as SGDLS and CDR2 as YYNGEE. V lost 6 bases and J lost 5; bases outside the gene matches: 11. The CDR3 extends over 14 amino acids. Here the CDR3 reads CASTRTGTNDEQYF. CDR3 in DNA: TGTGCCAGCACCCGGACAGGCACCAACGACGAGCAGTACTTC.

To note about this clone: The sample has other DNA sequences that encode this CDR3 too. The chain carries TRBV15 and TRBJ1-4, with unresolved D. V gave up 0 bases and J gave up 7 bases, with 6 bases separating them. This CDR3 spans 13 amino acids. Germline CDR1 and CDR2: LNHNV and YYDKDF (reference sequence). DNA of the CDR3: TGTGCCACCAGCAGAGATAGGAGTGAAAAACTGTTTTTT. It encodes CATSRDRSEKLFF.

This clone was seen a handful of times. The chain's CDR3 is CASSPWTGEAFF. Here the CDR3 DNA reads TGCGCCAGCAGCCCATGGACAGGGGAAGCTTTCTTT. The chain carries TRBV5-1 and TRBJ1-1; 8 bases are shared with TRBD1. The V gene's germline CDR1 is SGHRS and CDR2 YFSETQ. The V gene end was trimmed by 4 bases and the J gene end by 8 bases; junction bases not matched to a gene: 4. CDR3 length: 12 residues.

The chain combines TRBV27 with TRBJ2-1; 10 bases are a match to TRBD2. The germline CDR1 and CDR2 sequences are MNHEY and SMNVEV (reference sequence). V gave up 5 bases and J gave up 3 bases; unmatched junction bases: 7. The CDR3 spans 16 residues. Written as DNA, the CDR3 is TGTGCCAGCAGTATCGGAGCGGGAGGGAGCTACAATGAGCAGTTCTTC. This codes for CASSIGAGGSYNEQFF.

This rearrangement joins TRBV9 to TRBJ2-7; D gene unclear. CDR1 is SGDLS and CDR2 is YYNGEE in the germline V gene. The V and J ends lost 0 bases and 0 bases respectively, with 16 bases between them. The CDR3 has 17 amino acids. CDR3 sequence reads: CASSVVRTRRSSYEQYF. In nucleotides, the CDR3 is TGTGCCAGCAGCGTAGTACGTACAAGACGGAGCTCCTACGAGCAGTACTTC.

This chain joins TRBV19 and TRBJ2-3; tentative D call: TRBD1 (5 bases). V lost 5 bases to trimming and J lost 2 bases, with 11 bases between them. The CDR3 covers 14 residues. Germline CDR1 and CDR2: LNHDA and SQIVND (reference sequence). The CDR3 region is CASSVDSTTDTQYF. CDR3 nucleotide sequence: TGTGCCAGTAGTGTCGACAGTACCACAGATACGCAGTATTTT.

The chain combines TRBV4-1 with TRBJ1-6; possible D gene TRBD1, 5 bases. The V gene's germline CDR1 is MGHRA and CDR2 YSYEKL. CDR3 length: 15 residues. The CDR3 DNA sequence: TGCGCGGACAAAGAGCAGCGACCCTATAATTCACCCCTCCACTTT. Translating it yields CADKEQRPYNSPLHF.

The chain employs TRBV6-5 and TRBJ1-1; D is unresolved. Germline lookup yields CDR1 MNHEY and CDR2 SVGAGI. This CDR3 is 13 amino acids long. V was clipped by 3 bases and J by 3 bases, with 8 bases between them. The chain's CDR3 is CASSYDGDTEAFF. Written as DNA, the CDR3 is TGTGCCAGCAGTTATGACGGGGACACTGAAGCTTTCTTT.

This sequence joins TRBV6-5 and TRBJ1-1; a weak D match, TRBD1 (6 bases). From germline, CDR1 is MNHEY and CDR2 SVGAGI. V lost 5 bases and J 7 bases, leaving 14 bases between the germline ends. This CDR3 is 13 amino acids long. The CDR3 sequence is CASSLWTAGEAFF. The CDR3 DNA reads TGTGCCAGCAGTCTCTGGACAGCTGGTGAAGCTTTCTTT.

J is TRBJ2-3 and V is TRBV7-2; tentatively, D is TRBD1 (5 bases). The CDR3 is 15 amino acids. V lost 3 bases, J lost 3 bases, and 13 bases lay in between. CDR1 is SGHTA and CDR2 is FQGNSA in the germline V gene. The CDR3 sequence: CASSFQGRVTDTQYF. In DNA form, the CDR3 reads TGTGCCAGCAGCTTTCAGGGCCGCGTTACAGATACGCAGTATTTT.

The CDR3 region has the DNA TGTGCCAGCAGTTTAGTTCCCCCCGGACATGGTCCGTACTTC. This codes for CASSLVPPGHGPYF. This rearrangement joins TRBV28 to TRBJ2-7, with TRBD1 as a possible D gene (5 bases). Trimming took 2 bases from V and 12 from J, leaving 20 bases between them. Germline assignment: CDR1 MDHEN and CDR2 SYDVKM. The CDR3 consists of 14 residues.

The V call is TRBV28, the J call TRBJ1-5; TRBD1 matches at 10 bases. The germline V gene encodes CDR1 MDHEN and CDR2 SYDVKM. The CDR3 extends over 15 amino acids. V gave up 3 bases and J gave up 4 bases; unmatched junction bases: 3. CDR3 amino acids: CASSLGDRGNQPQHF. As DNA, the CDR3 is TGTGCCAGCAGTTTGGGGGACAGGGGAAATCAGCCCCAGCATTTT.

In its sample, this clone was seen once. This chain connects TRBV6-5 to TRBJ2-5, with D perhaps matching TRBD2 (5 bases). CDR1 is MNHEY, CDR2 SVGAGI, per germline. The V end was cut by 5 bases, the J end by 3 bases, with 13 bases between. This CDR3 spans 14 amino acids. The DNA for the CDR3 is TGTGCCAGCAGTGTAGCTAGCCCAAAAGAGACCCAGTACTTC. It translates to CASSVASPKETQYF.